This T cell receptor beta chain was documented in a study of T-cell memory formation after mild COVID-19. The CDR3 runs 18 residues. With 0 bases removed from V and 0 bases from J, the gap between germline ends came to 18 bases. Per germline, CDR1 MNHEY and CDR2 SVGEGT. TCRdb re-derived calls from the 5' RACE reads in MiXCR, one entry per CDR3 protein. The table records under 250,000 distinct CDR3 sequences, 15% of them present only once. V and J are TRBV6-2 or TRBV6-3 and TRBJ2-7; D gene ambiguous. The sample taken for sequencing was PBMCs or a T cell subset sorted from them (not recorded which). This TCR was sampled from an adult woman who had mild COVID-19 (a few samples of this study predate the infection). Cell type and time point are not known. The CDR3 loop is CASSYSVRLRPGSYEQYF. The CDR3 nucleotides read TGTGCCAGCAGTTACTCCGTACGCCTTAGACCCGGCTCCTACGAGCAGTACTTC.